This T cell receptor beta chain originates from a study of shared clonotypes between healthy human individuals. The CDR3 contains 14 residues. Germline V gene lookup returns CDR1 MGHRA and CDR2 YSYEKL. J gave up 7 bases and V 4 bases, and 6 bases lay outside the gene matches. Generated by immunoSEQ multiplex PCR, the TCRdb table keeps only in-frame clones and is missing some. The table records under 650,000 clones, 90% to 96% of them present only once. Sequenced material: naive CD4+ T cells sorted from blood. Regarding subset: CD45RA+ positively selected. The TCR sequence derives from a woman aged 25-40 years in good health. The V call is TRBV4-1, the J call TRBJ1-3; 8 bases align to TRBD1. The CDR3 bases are TGCGCCAGCAGCCTATGGACAGGGAAGAACACCATATATTTT. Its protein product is CASSLWTGKNTIYF.